A single sample is the source of the 32 T cell receptor beta chains below, sequenced in a study of PD-L1 blockade in urothelial cancer. This table comes from immunoSEQ multiplex PCR, and its TCRdb copy is limited to in-frame clones, with some not included. This sample yields about 38,000 clones, of which more than 70% are seen a single time; about 15% belongs to the top ten. Material: PBMCs, obtained around atezolizumab (anti-PD-L1) treatment. Receptors were obtained from a man in his 60s with urothelial cancer.

The chain has TRBV5-1 and TRBJ2-2; 10 bases fit TRBD1. CDR3 length equals 14 residues. Losses at the gene ends were 7 bases for V and 5 bases for J; bases not matched to a gene: 5. Looked up from germline, CDR1 is SGHRS and CDR2 is YFSETQ. The CDR3 is CASQTGGATGELFF. The CDR3 coding sequence is TGCGCCAGCCAGACAGGGGGCGCGACCGGGGAGCTGTTTTTT.

This clone was found a few times. The chain uses TRBV29-1 and TRBJ2-3; TRBD2 aligns across 9 bases. The junction had 7 bases not matched to a gene; V was cut back by 1 base and J by 2 bases. CDR3 length equals 16 residues. Germline V gene data show CDR1 as SQVTM and CDR2 as ANQGSEA. CDR3 bases: TGCAGCGTTGAAGTAAGAGCTAGCGGGAACACAGATACGCAGTATTTT. Its translation: CSVEVRASGNTDTQYF.

The chain joins TRBV5-1 to TRBJ2-1; 10 bases match TRBD2. Unmatched junction bases numbered 9, after V lost 3 bases and J lost 9 bases. The CDR3 runs to 15 residues. CDR1 SGHRS and CDR2 YFSETQ come from the germline V gene. The CDR3: CASSSPGTSAGEQFF. For the CDR3, the DNA is TGCGCCAGCAGCTCTCCCGGGACTAGCGCTGGTGAGCAGTTCTTC. Full variable domain (missing parts from reference TRBV5-1 and TRBJ2-1): KAGVTQTPRYLIKTRGQQVTLSCSPISGHRSVSWYQQTPGQGLQFLFEYFSETQRNKGNFPGRFSGRQFSNSRSEMNVSTLELGDSALYLCASSSPGTSAGEQFFGPGTRLTVL.

The chain carries TRBV4-1 and TRBJ2-3; 12 nucleotides match TRBD2. Germline CDR1 and CDR2: MGHRA and YSYEKL. Trimming cost V 5 bases and J 2 bases; bases outside gene matches: 5. The CDR3 is made up of 16 amino acids. CDR3 in DNA: TGCGCCAGCAGCTTACTAGCGGGGGGACCCACAGATACGCAGTATTTT. It codes for CASSLLAGGPTDTQYF.

This chain links TRBV7-9 with TRBJ2-1; 12 bases match TRBD2. V was pared by 5 bases and J by 0 bases, with 8 bases of the junction left unmatched. CDR3 length: 18 amino acids. CDR1 is SEHNR, CDR2 FQNEAQ, per germline (reference sequence). As DNA, the CDR3 is TGTGCCAGCAGCAAAGGACTAGCGGGACCCTTCTCCTACAATGAGCAGTTCTTC. Translated: CASSKGLAGPFSYNEQFF.

The chain joins TRBV19 to TRBJ1-5; D unresolved. Per the germline V gene, CDR1 is LNHDA and CDR2 is SQIVND (reference sequence). The CDR3 is made up of 16 amino acids. Trimming took off 3 bases at V and 0 bases at J, with 12 bases between the two ends. The CDR3, as DNA: TGTGCCAGTAGTATTGGAGACGGGTATAGCAATCAGCCCCAGCATTTT. As protein: CASSIGDGYSNQPQHF.

The chain couples TRBV6-7 to TRBJ2-7; D ambiguous. TRBV6-7 is assigned to the ORF class and has an uncertain function. V dropped 8 bases and J dropped 3 bases, with 14 bases sitting between them. The CDR3 covers 13 residues. CDR3 sequence (DNA): TGTGCCAGCTCTCCGGCAAGGAGCTACGAGCAGTACTTC. Amino acids: CASSPARSYEQYF.

This clone appeared a single time. This chain joins TRBV19 and TRBJ1-4; D uncertain. Trimming removed 8 bases at V and 4 bases at J, with 8 bases between. The CDR3 length is 12 residues. The germline V gene has CDR1 LNHDA and CDR2 SQIVND (reference sequence). In DNA form, the CDR3 reads TGTGCCAGTTGGTCGAGTAATGAAAAACTGTTTTTT. As protein: CASWSSNEKLFF.

This clone has a handful of counts. The chain combines TRBV5-1 with TRBJ1-1; 8 positions match TRBD1. V was clipped by 0 bases and J by 0 bases; unmatched bases: 7. The CDR3 totals 17 residues. The germline V gene has CDR1 SGHRS and CDR2 YFSETQ. The CDR3 nucleotides read TGCGCCAGCAGCTTGGCCTTTGGGGGACAGGTGAACACTGAAGCTTTCTTT. Encoded protein: CASSLAFGGQVNTEAFF.

This chain links TRBV5-4 with TRBJ2-1; no firm D call. The ends were cut back, 0 bases at V and 0 bases at J, with 7 bases in the middle. CDR1 SGHNT and CDR2 YYREEE come from the germline V gene (reference sequence). CDR3 length: 15 amino acids. DNA of the CDR3: TGTGCCAGCAGCTTGGTTCCAGGCTCCTACAATGAGCAGTTCTTC. It encodes CASSLVPGSYNEQFF.

The sample holds one count of this clone. DNA of the CDR3: TGCAGCGTTGGGGGGAGGGGGGAAGAAGCCTACAATGAGCAGTTCTTC. It encodes CSVGGRGEEAYNEQFF. The rearrangement links TRBV29-1 to TRBJ2-1, with TRBD2 as a possible D gene (7 bases). The CDR3 covers 16 residues. Looked up from germline, CDR1 is SQVTM and CDR2 is ANQGSEA. The V end lost 4 bases, the J end lost 2 bases, and 18 bases lay between the germline ends.

V gene TRBV6-1 combines with J gene TRBJ1-5; D is undetermined. CDR3 length: 13 amino acids. Germline V gene sequence: CDR1 MNHNS, CDR2 SASEGT. Trimming stripped 0 bases from V and 6 bases from J, with 6 bases between. Here the CDR3 reads CASSEARSQPQHF. In DNA form, the CDR3 reads TGTGCCAGCAGTGAAGCGCGTAGTCAGCCCCAGCATTTT.

The CDR3 bases are TGTGCCAGCAGCTTTGTCGCTAGCGGGGGGTCGACCGGGGAGCTGTTTTTT. As protein: CASSFVASGGSTGELFF. The chain couples TRBV11-2 to TRBJ2-2; 11 bases are a match to TRBD2. V was pared by 3 bases and J by 5 bases, with 8 bases of the junction left unmatched. Germline-derived CDR1 and CDR2 are SGHAT and FQNNGV. This CDR3 has 17 amino acids. Using reference TRBV11-2 and TRBJ2-2 for the parts outside the CDR3, the full variable domain is EAGVAQSPRYKIIEKRQSVAFWCNPISGHATLYWYQQILGQGPKLLIQFQNNGVVDDSQLPKDRFSAERLKGVDSTLKIQPAKLEDSAVYLCASSFVASGGSTGELFFGEGSRLTVL.

The chain links TRBV5-1 to TRBJ2-1, with a weak D call TRBD2 (5 bases). V lost 1 base and J 6 bases, leaving 14 bases between the germline ends. Germline V CDR1 and CDR2: SGHRS, YFSETQ. The CDR3 consists of 15 residues. In DNA form, the CDR3 reads TGCGCCAGCAGCTTGAGCCCTAGCATTGTCAATGAGCAGTTCTTC. Amino acid sequence: CASSLSPSIVNEQFF. The full variable domain, its missing parts supplied by reference TRBV5-1 and TRBJ2-1, is KAGVTQTPRYLIKTRGQQVTLSCSPISGHRSVSWYQQTPGQGLQFLFEYFSETQRNKGNFPGRFSGRQFSNSRSEMNVSTLELGDSALYLCASSLSPSIVNEQFFGPGTRLTVL.

The rearrangement uses TRBV6-6 and TRBJ2-1; 7 bases agree with TRBD2. The V and J ends lost 7 bases and 10 bases, in that order; junction bases with no gene match: 13. CDR1 and CDR2 from the germline V gene are MNHNY and SVGAGI (reference sequence). The CDR3 consists of 14 residues. CDR3 sequence (DNA): TGTGCCAGCACGCGGGAGCCCATTAAAGGGGAGCAGTTCTTC. This gives the protein CASTREPIKGEQFF.

The chain carries TRBV5-1 and TRBJ2-3; a possible D gene is TRBD2 (5 bases). V was cut by 0 bases and J by 6 bases, with 17 bases left in between. CDR3 size: 16 residues. Germline loops: CDR1 SGHRS, CDR2 YFSETQ. The CDR3 loop reads CASSLGGPSSGDTQYF. The CDR3, as DNA: TGCGCCAGCAGCTTGGGAGGCCCTTCTTCGGGGGATACGCAGTATTTT.

The chain recombines TRBV2 with TRBJ2-5; 8 bases align to TRBD2. Per germline, CDR1 SNHLY and CDR2 FYNNEI. With 5 bases clipped from V and 7 bases from J, the junction kept 15 bases outside the gene matches. CDR3 length: 16 amino acids. CDR3 protein: CASSSSVAGTIGTQYF. CDR3 sequence (DNA): TGTGCCAGCAGTTCCTCGGTAGCGGGGACAATAGGGACCCAGTACTTC.

This clone showed up just a few times. V usage is TRBV10-2 and J usage is TRBJ1-2; tentative D call: TRBD1 (6 bases). V was trimmed by 2 bases and J by 5 bases, leaving 12 bases between them. Per germline, CDR1 WSHSY and CDR2 SAAADI. The CDR3 has 14 amino acids. CDR3 sequence (DNA): TGCGCCAGCAGTGAGAGTGGGGGCAGGTATGGCTACACCTTC. Translation: CASSESGGRYGYTF.

The genes are TRBV5-5 and TRBJ2-7, with 8 bases fitting TRBD2. Germline CDR1 is SGHKS and CDR2 is YYEKEE (reference sequence). V dropped 3 bases and J dropped 5; count of bases not matched to a gene: 10. The CDR3 loop spans 15 amino acids. The CDR3 DNA follows: TGTGCCAGCAGCTGGCTGGGGACTAGTAATAACGAGCAGTACTTC. Translating gives CASSWLGTSNNEQYF.

This clone has just a few counts. The rearrangement links TRBV13 to TRBJ2-2; 8 bases map to TRBD1. CDR3 length: 15 residues. The V and J ends lost 3 bases and 4 bases, in that order; junction bases with no gene match: 4. Germline V gene sequence: CDR1 PRHDT, CDR2 FYEKMQ (reference sequence). CDR3 in amino acids: CASSFRGRITGELFF. In nucleotides, the CDR3 is TGTGCCAGCAGCTTCAGGGGGCGTATCACCGGGGAGCTGTTTTTT.

This clone was detected only a few times. The chain has TRBV9 and TRBJ1-1, with D tentatively TRBD1 (5 bases). Trimming pared 3 bases from V and 1 base from J, leaving 7 bases between. The CDR3 consists of 13 residues. CDR1 is SGDLS, CDR2 YYNGEE, per germline. In DNA form, the CDR3 reads TGTGCCAGCAGCGCAGACAGGAACACTGAAGCTTTCTTT. Its protein product is CASSADRNTEAFF.

This rearrangement joins TRBV7-2 to TRBJ2-7, with 10 bases identical to TRBD2. The germline CDR1 and CDR2 sequences are SGHTA and FQGNSA. This CDR3 has 16 residues. V shed 3 bases, J shed 0 bases, and the junction held 5 bases outside the gene matches. In DNA, the CDR3 is TGTGCCAGCAGCTTCCCCCGGACTAGCGGCTCCTACGAGCAGTACTTC. Protein: CASSFPRTSGSYEQYF. The full variable domain, its missing parts supplied by reference TRBV7-2 and TRBJ2-7, is GAGVSQSPSNKVTEKGKDVELRCDPISGHTALYWYRQSLGQGLEFLIYFQGNSAPDKSGLPSDRFSAERTGGSVSTLTIQRTQQEDSAVYLCASSFPRTSGSYEQYFGPGTRLTVT.

In its sample, this clone was seen a few times. This chain uses TRBV7-9 with TRBJ2-2; maybe TRBD1 (5 bases). The CDR3 runs 14 residues. Germline V gene lookup returns CDR1 SEHNR and CDR2 FQNEAQ (reference sequence). The V gene lost 6 bases and the J gene lost 7 bases, with 15 bases spanning the gap. The chain's CDR3 is CASRADRDNGELFF. DNA for the CDR3: TGTGCCAGCAGGGCCGACAGAGACAACGGGGAGCTGTTTTTT.

This clone was found a few times. The chain employs TRBV18 and TRBJ2-7, with 7 bases matching TRBD1. Germline values: CDR1 KGHSH, CDR2 LQKENI. V lost 0 bases and J lost 1; bases outside the gene matches: 0. The CDR3 covers 14 residues. The CDR3 coding sequence is TGTGCCAGCTCACCACCGGGACAGTCCTACGAGCAGTACTTC. Translating gives CASSPPGQSYEQYF. Looking up the rest from reference TRBV18 and TRBJ2-7 gives the full variable domain: NAGVMQNPRHLVRRRGQEARLRCSPMKGHSHVYWYRQLPEEGLKFMVYLQKENIIDESGMPKERFSAEFPKEGPSILRIQQVVRGDSAAYFCASSPPGQSYEQYFGPGTRLTVT.

J is TRBJ2-1 and V is TRBV11-2; 11 nucleotides align to TRBD1. V was clipped by 5 bases and J by 6 bases; unmatched bases: 12. This CDR3 comprises 17 residues. From germline, CDR1 is SGHAT and CDR2 FQNNGV. CDR3 region: CASSPRPGTGGSNEQFF. The CDR3 DNA is TGTGCCAGCAGCCCACGACCCGGGACAGGGGGTTCCAATGAGCAGTTCTTC.

The V call is TRBV28, the J call TRBJ2-5, with a possible D match to TRBD1 (5 bases). V gave up 8 bases and J gave up 4 bases, with 17 bases separating them. Per germline, CDR1 MDHEN and CDR2 SYDVKM. The CDR3 extends over 14 amino acids. As DNA, the CDR3 is TGTGCCAGCGCCCCCCAAGGGGTCACAGAGACCCAGTACTTC. This codes for CASAPQGVTETQYF.

The chain combines TRBV28 with TRBJ2-3, with 11 nucleotides matching TRBD2. This CDR3 is 16 amino acids long. Germline values: CDR1 MDHEN, CDR2 SYDVKM. The ends lost 2 bases at V and 2 bases at J; junction bases unmatched: 3. The CDR3 nucleotides read TGTGCCAGCAGTTTACGACTAGCGGGGCCCACAGATACGCAGTATTTT. It translates to CASSLRLAGPTDTQYF.

This clone was detected only once. The junction does not match germline at one end; this may be a read error. The gene calls are TRBV29-1 and TRBJ2-5, with 10 bases lining up with TRBD2. The germline CDR1 and CDR2 sequences are SQVTM and ANQGSEA. CDR3 length: 15 amino acids. CDR3 sequence: CGVVPGTSVGETQYF. As DNA, the CDR3 is TGCGGCGTTGTACCCGGGACTAGCGTTGGAGAGACCCAGTACTTC.

The chain carries TRBV11-3 and TRBJ2-6; 7 nucleotides align to TRBD1. CDR1 and CDR2 (germline): SGHNT, YENEEA. With V trimmed by 10 bases and J by 3 bases, 9 bases remained unmatched. The CDR3 extends over 15 amino acids. CDR3 protein: CATGRGTGGANVLTF. CDR3 coding DNA: TGTGCCACGGGCAGGGGGACGGGTGGGGCCAACGTCCTGACTTTC.

The chain has TRBV11-2 and TRBJ2-7, with 9 bases identical to TRBD2. The CDR3 sequence is 18 residues long. V dropped 5 bases and J dropped 1; count of bases not matched to a gene: 15. Germline V lookup: CDR1 SGHAT, CDR2 FQNNGV. The CDR3 loop is CASSPQRSWREGSYEQYF. The CDR3 bases are TGTGCCAGCAGCCCCCAGCGGTCCTGGCGGGAGGGGTCCTACGAGCAGTACTTC.

The rearrangement uses TRBV9 and TRBJ2-2; 12 nucleotides match TRBD2. Looked up from germline, CDR1 is SGDLS and CDR2 is YYNGEE. With 0 bases clipped from V and 3 bases from J, the junction kept 3 bases outside the gene matches. The CDR3 has 17 amino acids. As DNA, the CDR3 is TGTGCCAGCAGCGTAGGGCCTAGCGGGGGGGACACCGGGGAGCTGTTTTTT. It translates to CASSVGPSGGDTGELFF.

The chain is built from TRBV14 and TRBJ1-5; no firm D call. This CDR3 spans 13 amino acids. V was trimmed by 4 bases and J by 4 bases, leaving 8 bases between them. Germline loops: CDR1 SGHDN, CDR2 FVKESK. The CDR3 DNA follows: TGTGCCAGCAGCCTGGCGGGGAATCAGCCCCAGCATTTT. Translation: CASSLAGNQPQHF.